The 26 T cell receptor beta chains presented below share a single source sample, sequenced in a study of blood T cell repertoires in COVID-19. Assay: immunoSEQ multiplex PCR; the TCRdb copy retains only in-frame clones and omits some. The table records 200,000 or so clones, roughly 90% of them present only once. The sample comprised peripheral blood. The receptor source for this set is a man aged 35 to 55 with active or convalescent COVID-19.

This chain uses TRBV19 with TRBJ2-7; TRBD1 matches at 8 bases. In germline, CDR1 is LNHDA, CDR2 SQIVND (reference sequence). The V gene end was trimmed by 6 bases and the J gene end by 3 bases; junction bases not matched to a gene: 4. CDR3 size: 13 residues. CDR3 in amino acids: CASSLGQGYEQYF. The CDR3 DNA is TGTGCCAGTAGCCTAGGACAGGGCTACGAGCAGTACTTC.

This clone was detected a few times. The rearrangement joins TRBV5-1 to TRBJ2-7; weak D call: TRBD1 (6 bases). The CDR3 loop spans 15 amino acids. CDR1 and CDR2 from the germline V gene are SGHRS and YFSETQ. The V gene lost 4 bases and the J gene lost 2 bases, with 16 bases spanning the gap. Here the CDR3 DNA reads TGCGCCAGCAGCCCAGGGACAACAGACGCCTACGAGCAGTACTTC. This codes for CASSPGTTDAYEQYF.

The chain couples TRBV3-1 (or the pseudogene TRBV3-2) to TRBJ1-2; D gene uncertain. The CDR3 is made up of 14 amino acids. Trimming took off 1 base at V and 6 bases at J, with 12 bases between the two ends. Germline V gene sequence: CDR1 LGHDT, CDR2 YNNKEL (reference sequence). The CDR3 region has the DNA TGTGCCAGCAGCCAAGTAACCAGGCTGGATGGCTACACCTTC. Translation: CASSQVTRLDGYTF.

V and J are TRBV7-8 and TRBJ1-1; D might be TRBD1 (5 bases). The CDR3 has 14 residues. Germline V gives CDR1 SGHVS, CDR2 FQNEAQ. Trimming cost V 8 bases and J 3 bases, with 16 bases left between them. As DNA, the CDR3 is TGTGCCAGCCAATGGGGCAGGGAGGACACTGAAGCTTTCTTT. As protein: CASQWGREDTEAFF.

The chain uses TRBV10-3 and TRBJ2-1, with D possibly being TRBD1 (6 bases). CDR1 and CDR2 from the germline V gene are ENHRY and SYGVKD. With 3 bases removed from V and 0 bases from J, the gap between germline ends came to 12 bases. This CDR3 is built from 16 residues. In DNA form, the CDR3 reads TGTGCCATCAGTGATTGGGACACAATCTCCTACAATGAGCAGTTCTTC. Translation: CAISDWDTISYNEQFF.

About this clone: The same CDR3 also results from other DNA sequences found in this sample. CDR3 loop: CASSFATANYGYTF. The CDR3 region has the DNA TGTGCCAGCAGTTTCGCGACAGCTAACTATGGCTACACCTTC. This chain joins TRBV28 and TRBJ1-2; possible D gene TRBD1, 5 bases. Deletions cut 3 bases from V and 0 bases from J, with 8 bases between. Germline CDR1 MDHEN, CDR2 SYDVKM. CDR3 length: 14 residues.

The J gene is TRBJ2-3, the V gene TRBV5-1; D is possibly TRBD2 (5 bases). Looked up from germline, CDR1 is SGHRS and CDR2 is YFSETQ. CDR3 size: 15 residues. V was shortened by 0 bases and J by 0 bases, with 8 bases between the two germline ends. This CDR3 reads CASSLGEFSTDTQYF. As DNA, the CDR3 is TGCGCCAGCAGCTTGGGGGAGTTTAGCACAGATACGCAGTATTTT.

The gene calls are TRBV18 and TRBJ1-5, with TRBD1 matching over 9 bases. This CDR3 is 16 amino acids long. With V trimmed by 5 bases and J by 4 bases, 9 bases remained unmatched. In germline, CDR1 is KGHSH, CDR2 LQKENI. The CDR3 protein is CASSTTGQGSNQPQHF. CDR3 DNA: TGTGCCAGCTCAACTACAGGACAGGGGTCTAATCAGCCCCAGCATTTT.

J is TRBJ2-5 and V is TRBV7-3; 9 bases align to TRBD2. Germline lookup yields CDR1 SGHTA and CDR2 FQGTGA. After removal of 2 bases from V and 5 bases from J, the junction contained 3 bases not matched to a gene. The CDR3 has 14 amino acids. CDR3 amino acids: CASSLVAGEETQYF. The CDR3 DNA is TGTGCCAGCAGCTTAGTAGCGGGGGAGGAGACCCAGTACTTC.

V and J are TRBV28 and TRBJ2-7; 10 bases agree with TRBD1. V gave up 6 bases and J gave up 2 bases; unmatched junction bases: 7. CDR1 and CDR2 (germline): MDHEN, SYDVKM. This CDR3 has 15 amino acids. CDR3 in amino acids: CASRAGTGVPYEQYF. The DNA for the CDR3 is TGTGCCAGCAGGGCCGGGACAGGGGTCCCCTACGAGCAGTACTTC. Filled out from reference TRBV28 and TRBJ2-7, the complete variable domain reads DVKVTQSSRYLVKRTGEKVFLECVQDMDHENMFWYRQDPGLGLRLIYFSYDVKMKEKGDIPEGYSVSREKKERFSLILESASTNQTSMYLCASRAGTGVPYEQYFGPGTRLTVT.

The J gene is TRBJ1-5, the V gene TRBV9; D may be TRBD1 (5 bases). The CDR3 runs 15 residues. Per germline, CDR1 SGDLS and CDR2 YYNGEE. Deletions cut 0 bases from V and 0 bases from J, with 7 bases between. The CDR3 DNA follows: TGTGCCAGCAGCGTAGCAGGGTATAGCAATCAGCCCCAGCATTTT. Translating it yields CASSVAGYSNQPQHF.

The chain is built from TRBV28 and TRBJ1-2; D remains unclear. The CDR3 is 14 residues long. Per the germline V gene, CDR1 is MDHEN and CDR2 is SYDVKM. The V end was cut by 3 bases, the J end by 0 bases, with 8 bases between. CDR3 DNA: TGTGCCAGCAGTTTGGCCGGGACTAACTATGGCTACACCTTC. This codes for CASSLAGTNYGYTF.

This clone was seen a handful of times. This rearrangement joins TRBV28 to TRBJ2-5; 8 bases are a match to TRBD1. The junction had 4 bases not matched to a gene; V was cut back by 3 bases and J by 1 base. This CDR3 spans 15 amino acids. Germline CDR1 is MDHEN and CDR2 is SYDVKM. Here the CDR3 DNA reads TGTGCCAGCAGTTTGGTCAGGGGGCTCCAAGAGACCCAGTACTTC. It encodes CASSLVRGLQETQYF.

The genes are TRBV6-2 or TRBV6-3 and TRBJ1-5, with a weak D call TRBD1 (5 bases). The CDR3 length is 13 residues. Between the trimmed V and J ends, which lost 6 bases and 5 bases, there was a span of 11 bases. Germline-derived CDR1 and CDR2 are MNHEY and SVGEGT. CDR3 amino acids: CASSLQVDQPQHF. The CDR3 DNA reads as TGTGCCAGCAGCCTACAGGTTGATCAGCCCCAGCATTTT.

The chain couples TRBV28 to TRBJ1-5; 8 bases agree with TRBD1. The CDR3 has 17 amino acids. Trimming at V came to 4 bases and at J to 1 base, leaving 9 bases not matched to a gene. Germline V gene sequence: CDR1 MDHEN, CDR2 SYDVKM. CDR3: CASSSGQGYTSNQPQHF. DNA for the CDR3: TGTGCCAGCAGTTCCGGACAGGGTTACACGAGCAATCAGCCCCAGCATTTT.

The genes are TRBV13 and TRBJ2-5, with 9 bases identical to TRBD1. The CDR3 contains 15 residues. After removal of 2 bases from V and 4 bases from J, the junction contained 5 bases not matched to a gene. Germline V gene data show CDR1 as PRHDT and CDR2 as FYEKMQ (reference sequence). In DNA, the CDR3 is TGTGCCAGCAGCTTAACGGACAGGGGCGCAGAGACCCAGTACTTC. This gives the protein CASSLTDRGAETQYF.

The V and J genes are TRBV24-1 and TRBJ2-1; TRBD1 aligns across 7 bases. The length of the CDR3 is 14 residues. Germline CDR1 reads KGHDR; CDR2 reads SFDVKD. V lost 1 base, J lost 8 bases, and 4 bases stayed unmatched. CDR3 residues: CATSDFRTGYEQFF. The CDR3 region has the DNA TGTGCCACCAGTGATTTCAGGACAGGATATGAGCAGTTCTTC.

V usage is TRBV27 and J usage is TRBJ1-5; D is possibly TRBD1 (5 bases). This CDR3 is built from 13 residues. Germline assignment: CDR1 MNHEY and CDR2 SMNVEV (reference sequence). V was trimmed by 6 bases and J by 5 bases, leaving 11 bases between them. CDR3 nucleotides: TGTGCCAGCAGCCTAGCGGGGGATCAGCCCCAGCATTTT. Amino acids: CASSLAGDQPQHF.

The V call is TRBV27, the J call TRBJ2-7; possible D gene TRBD1, 5 bases. Germline V gene lookup returns CDR1 MNHEY and CDR2 SMNVEV (reference sequence). The CDR3 has 14 residues. V lost 5 bases, J lost 4 bases, and 15 bases lay in between. CDR3 nucleotide sequence: TGTGCCAGCAGTCAAGGGGCAGGTCGTTACGAGCAGTACTTC. Its protein is CASSQGAGRYEQYF.

The genes are TRBV3-1 (or the pseudogene TRBV3-2) and TRBJ1-2; TRBD1 aligns across 9 bases. The CDR3 consists of 15 residues. V gave up 5 bases and J gave up 0 bases; unmatched junction bases: 4. Germline CDR1 and CDR2: LGHDT and YNNKEL (reference sequence). CDR3 protein: CASSSRDRANYGYTF. The CDR3 DNA is TGTGCCAGCAGCTCCCGGGACAGGGCTAACTATGGCTACACCTTC.

The chain uses TRBV6-2 or TRBV6-3 and TRBJ2-5, with 7 bases matching TRBD1. The length of the CDR3 is 14 residues. J lost 5 bases, V lost 0 bases, and 3 bases had no gene match. Germline V CDR1 and CDR2: MNHEY, SVGEGT. Here the CDR3 reads CASSYSGGRETQYF. CDR3 nucleotide sequence: TGTGCCAGCAGTTACTCAGGGGGCCGGGAGACCCAGTACTTC.

The rearrangement joins TRBV6-2 or TRBV6-3 to TRBJ2-2, with TRBD1 as a possible D gene (6 bases). Trimming left V 5 bases short and J 7 bases short, with 17 bases between. The germline gives CDR1 MNHEY, CDR2 SVGEGT. The CDR3 spans 15 residues. The CDR3 is CASSDNQGPDGELFF. DNA of the CDR3: TGTGCCAGCAGTGATAATCAGGGGCCCGACGGGGAGCTGTTTTTT.

J is TRBJ1-2 and V is TRBV15, with D unclear. This CDR3 is 19 amino acids long. Germline V gene sequence: CDR1 LNHNV, CDR2 YYDKDF (reference sequence). The V and J ends lost 0 bases and 5 bases respectively, with 25 bases between them. The CDR3 here is CATSRDEFEVAEGGYGYTF. As DNA, the CDR3 is TGTGCCACCAGCAGAGATGAGTTCGAGGTCGCGGAAGGAGGGTATGGCTACACCTTC. The full variable domain, in which reference TRBV15 and TRBJ1-2 provide the parts outside the CDR3, is DAMVIQNPRYQVTQFGKPVTLSCSQTLNHNVMYWYQQKSSQAPKLLFHYYDKDFNNEADTPDNFQSRRPNTSFCFLDIRSPGLGDTAMYLCATSRDEFEVAEGGYGYTFGSGTRLTVV.

The chain combines TRBV5-1 with TRBJ2-7, with TRBD2 matching 11 bases. The CDR3 extends over 15 amino acids. The V gene's germline CDR1 is SGHRS and CDR2 YFSETQ. The junction had 7 bases not matched to a gene; V was cut back by 5 bases and J by 3 bases. CDR3 sequence reads: CASSQLAGAFYEQYF. The CDR3 nucleotides read TGCGCCAGCAGTCAACTAGCGGGGGCATTCTACGAGCAGTACTTC.

This clone was recorded only once. The chain links TRBV10-3 to TRBJ2-1; 7 nucleotides match TRBD2. Germline V gives CDR1 ENHRY, CDR2 SYGVKD. J lost 0 bases, V lost 3 bases, and 2 bases had no gene match. This CDR3 spans 15 amino acids. The CDR3 sequence is CAISDGGGSYNEQFF. The CDR3 DNA reads TGTGCCATCAGTGATGGCGGGGGCTCCTACAATGAGCAGTTCTTC.

DNA of the CDR3: TGTGCCAGCACCCCCCGCCAGGGTGTCGGCGAGCAGTACTTC. Translated, it gives CASTPRQGVGEQYF. This chain connects TRBV6-6 to TRBJ2-7; possibly TRBD1 for D (5 bases). Germline-derived CDR1 and CDR2 are MNHNY and SVGAGI (reference sequence). The V and J ends lost 7 bases and 6 bases respectively, with 19 bases between them. This CDR3 has 14 residues.